This is a list of T cell receptor beta chains from one sample in a study of blood T cell repertoires in COVID-19. TCRdb's table, derived via immunoSEQ multiplex PCR, lists solely in-frame clones and lacks some. Of about 250,000 clones listed, roughly 90% are singletons. Sequencing was performed on PBMCs or T cells enriched from blood (not recorded which). These receptors were taken from a woman in her thirties with acute COVID-19. The CDR3 runs from the conserved cysteine through the conserved F or W. D genes are given only for firm matches. Only part of the rows carry a size: once, few, many, or a class if the clone is expanded.

abundance,d_gene,v_gene,j_gene,CDR3nt,CDR3aa
.,TRBD1,TRBV30,TRBJ1-2,TGTGCCGGGTCCCCCGGGACAGGTTATGGCTACACCTTC,CAGSPGTGYGYTF
.,.,TRBV6-5,TRBJ1-1,TGTGCCAGCAGTCAAACAGGGCCCACTGAAGCTTTCTTT,CASSQTGPTEAFF
once,.,TRBV6-6,TRBJ1-6,TGTGCCAGCAGGCAACAGGACTATAATTCACCCCTCCACTTT,CASRQQDYNSPLHF
once,TRBD2,TRBV2,TRBJ2-1,TGTGCCAGCAGGCAGGATCCGACTAGCCCTAAGCAGTTCTTC,CASRQDPTSPKQFF
.,.,TRBV5-1,TRBJ1-4,TGCGCCAGCAGCTTGGACCCAGGGCAGGGTATGAAAAAACTGTTTTTT,CASSLDPGQGMKKLFF
.,.,TRBV18,TRBJ1-1,TGTGCCAGCTCACCACGACGGGAGAACACTGAAGCTTTCTTT,CASSPRRENTEAFF
.,.,TRBV5-6,TRBJ2-7,TGTGCCAGCAGACCCCCGGAGAGCGGTTCCTACGAGCAGTACTTC,CASRPPESGSYEQYF
.,.,TRBV18,TRBJ1-1,TGTGCCAGCTCAACCGACGGGGGAGACACTGAAGCTTTCTTT,CASSTDGGDTEAFF
many,.,TRBV13,TRBJ1-1,TGTGCCAGCAGCTTAGGGCCTCAGGGAAGGCACACTGAAGCTTTCTTT,CASSLGPQGRHTEAFF
.,.,TRBV3-1/TRBV3-2,TRBJ1-2,TGTGCCAGCAGCCAAGGTAGGGGAAGGCATGGCTACACCTTC,CASSQGRGRHGYTF
few,TRBD1,TRBV3-1/TRBV3-2,TRBJ2-7,TGTGCCAGCAGCCAGGGACAGAGCTACGAGCAGTACTTC,CASSQGQSYEQYF
.,TRBD1,TRBV3-1/TRBV3-2,TRBJ2-7,TGTGCCAGCAGCCGCACCGGGACAGGACTCGGCGAGCAGTACTTC,CASSRTGTGLGEQYF
.,TRBD1,TRBV18,TRBJ1-2,TGTGCCAGCTCAGAATCGGGGACAGCATTTAGGGTGAGCTTC,CASSESGTAFRVSF
.,TRBD1,TRBV7-2,TRBJ2-2,TGTGCCAGCGGCCTACCCTCAGGGGGCGGCACCGGGGAGCTGTTTTTT,CASGLPSGGGTGELFF
.,TRBD2,TRBV7-2,TRBJ2-1,TGTGCCAGCAGCTTAGTCGGGGGGTCCTACAATGAGCAGTTCTTC,CASSLVGGSYNEQFF
.,.,TRBV30,TRBJ1-3,TGTGCCTGGAGCGGGGGGGTGGTTGGAAACACCATATATTTT,CAWSGGVVGNTIYF
.,TRBD1,TRBV3-1/TRBV3-2,TRBJ1-5,TGTGCCAGCAGCCCGCGACAGGGGGCGGATCAGCCCCAGCATTTT,CASSPRQGADQPQHF
.,.,TRBV6-5,TRBJ2-7,TGTGCCAGCACAAAAACTTTGAGGTACGAGCAGTACTTC,CASTKTLRYEQYF
.,.,TRBV30,TRBJ1-5,TGTGCCTGGGCTCTAGGGGAAGGTCAGCCCCAGCATTTT,CAWALGEGQPQHF
.,.,TRBV7-9,TRBJ1-4,TGTGCCAGCAGCCATGGGGTTGACAGAATTTATGAAAAACTGTTTTTT,CASSHGVDRIYEKLFF
.,.,TRBV21-1,TRBJ1-1,TGTGCCAGCAGCGCCAGACGGGTTTTAGGGAACACTGAAGCTTTCTTT,CASSARRVLGNTEAFF
.,TRBD2,TRBV4-3,TRBJ2-1,TGCGCCAGCAGCCCCGGTGGGACAGGGGGACTAGCGGGACCCTACAATGAGCAGTTCTTC,CASSPGGTGGLAGPYNEQFF
.,.,TRBV19,TRBJ1-5,TGTGCCAGTAGTATAGCCGGTGGGGGGCAGCCCCAGCATTTT,CASSIAGGGQPQHF
.,TRBD1,TRBV4-1,TRBJ1-1,TGCGCCAGCAGCCTATCAGGGGGGACTGAAGCTTTCTTT,CASSLSGGTEAFF
.,.,TRBV27,TRBJ1-4,TGTGCCAGCAGCATCACAGGGATGCCTAATGAAAAACTGTTTTTT,CASSITGMPNEKLFF
.,TRBD1,TRBV18,TRBJ1-6,TGTGCCAGCTCATCAACCGGGACAGGGGTTTCACCCCTCCACTTT,CASSSTGTGVSPLHF
.,.,TRBV4-1,TRBJ1-6,TGCGCCAGCAGCCAAGGAGGCCCCAGTTTAAATTCACCCCTCCACTTT,CASSQGGPSLNSPLHF
.,.,TRBV7-2,TRBJ1-2,TGTGCCAGCAGCTTAATAGCGGGGGACTCATATGGCTACACCTTC,CASSLIAGDSYGYTF
.,.,TRBV5-1,TRBJ1-3,TGCGCCAGCAGCGCTAGCTCTGGAAACACCATATATTTT,CASSASSGNTIYF
.,.,TRBV19,TRBJ2-1,TGTGCCAGTAGTATAGTGGAAAGCCAGGGGTCCTACAATGAGCAGTTCTTC,CASSIVESQGSYNEQFF
.,.,TRBV19,TRBJ2-5,TGTGCCAGTAGTGGTCTCCTATCAGGGTACCAAGAGACCCAGTACTTC,CASSGLLSGYQETQYF
.,TRBD1,TRBV10-3,TRBJ1-5,TGTGCCATCAGTGAGGGACAGGGGGAAGGGCAGCCCCAGCATTTT,CAISEGQGEGQPQHF